The 23 T cell receptor beta chains reported below all come from one sample, sequenced in a study of blood T cell repertoires in COVID-19. Profiled with immunoSEQ multiplex PCR; TCRdb holds only in-frame clones, not every one. Counted here are about 210,000 clones, less than 90% occurring once; the ten biggest clones make up 0.72%. The sample was peripheral blood. The source of these receptors is a man aged 35 to 55 with acute or convalescent COVID-19.

CDR3 in DNA: TGCGCCAGCAGCTACTCCGGGACAGGGGGAGAGACCCAGTACTTC. This translates into CASSYSGTGGETQYF. V is TRBV5-1 and J is TRBJ2-5, with 11 bases lining up with TRBD1. The CDR3 totals 15 residues. Unmatched junction bases numbered 5, after V lost 3 bases and J lost 4 bases. The V gene's germline CDR1 is SGHRS and CDR2 YFSETQ. The full variable domain, with the rest looked up from reference TRBV5-1 and TRBJ2-5, is KAGVTQTPRYLIKTRGQQVTLSCSPISGHRSVSWYQQTPGQGLQFLFEYFSETQRNKGNFPGRFSGRQFSNSRSEMNVSTLELGDSALYLCASSYSGTGGETQYFGPGTRLLVL.

This clone was observed once. The chain joins TRBV6-5 to TRBJ2-1; 10 bases match TRBD2. From germline, CDR1 is MNHEY and CDR2 SVGAGI. V was pared by 0 bases and J by 7 bases, with 6 bases of the junction left unmatched. The CDR3 covers 16 residues. CDR3: CASSYSNSGGRNEQFF. The CDR3, as DNA: TGTGCCAGCAGTTACTCAAATAGCGGGGGGCGGAATGAGCAGTTCTTC.

The chain links TRBV9 to TRBJ2-7; D perhaps matches TRBD1 (5 bases). The germline V gene has CDR1 SGDLS and CDR2 YYNGEE. The V end lost 4 bases, the J end lost 1 base, and 12 bases lay between the germline ends. The CDR3 covers 14 residues. CDR3 residues: CASSPRTPSYEQYF. For the CDR3, the DNA is TGTGCCAGCAGCCCCCGGACACCATCCTACGAGCAGTACTTC.

The table lists this clone with a count of one. CDR3 nucleotides: TGTGCCAGCTCACCACCTAACAGACAGAACACTGAAGCTTTCTTT. This codes for CASSPPNRQNTEAFF. The chain is built from TRBV18 and TRBJ1-1; D gene unclear. The CDR3 extends over 15 amino acids. Germline values: CDR1 KGHSH, CDR2 LQKENI. V lost 0 bases and J lost 1, with 9 bases in between.

In its sample, this clone was seen once. The chain uses TRBV6-6 and TRBJ1-5; tentatively, D is TRBD1 (5 bases). Looked up from germline, CDR1 is MNHNY and CDR2 is SVGAGI (reference sequence). The CDR3 runs to 14 residues. V was cut by 6 bases and J by 9 bases, with 18 bases left in between. The CDR3: CASSKQDTNGPQHF. DNA for the CDR3: TGTGCCAGCAGCAAACAGGATACCAATGGGCCCCAGCATTTT.

The rearrangement joins TRBV6-4 to TRBJ2-2; possibly TRBD2 for D (5 bases). Germline V gene sequence: CDR1 MRHNA, CDR2 SNTAGT. This CDR3 region has 18 residues. Trimming stripped 6 bases from V and 3 bases from J, with 23 bases between. CDR3 in DNA: TGTGCCAGCAGCGTCCACGGGCCAATCAACGGGGACACCGGGGAGCTGTTTTTT. This codes for CASSVHGPINGDTGELFF.

This sequence joins TRBV7-9 and TRBJ1-5; possible D gene TRBD1, 6 bases. The V end was cut by 5 bases, the J end by 5 bases, with 10 bases between. Germline lookup yields CDR1 SEHNR and CDR2 FQNEAQ (reference sequence). The CDR3 loop spans 13 amino acids. CDR3 sequence (DNA): TGTGCCAGCAGCCGGGAGGGGGATCAGCCCCAGCATTTT. Its translation is CASSREGDQPQHF.

The chain has TRBV18 and TRBJ2-2; 12 nucleotides agree with TRBD2. The CDR3 runs 16 residues. Germline assignment: CDR1 KGHSH and CDR2 LQKENI. Trimming at V came to 6 bases and at J to 5 bases, leaving 7 bases not matched to a gene. The CDR3 nucleotides are TGTGCCAGCTCTCGACTAGCGGGAGCAGGAACCGGGGAGCTGTTTTTT. It yields the protein CASSRLAGAGTGELFF.

The DNA of the CDR3 is TGTGCCAGCAGTCCTGCACGATTCTACGGCAATGAGCAGTTCTTC. Protein sequence: CASSPARFYGNEQFF. The chain employs TRBV7-2 and TRBJ2-1; no definite D call. The CDR3 runs 15 residues. Deletions cut 6 bases from V and 6 bases from J, with 18 bases between. Germline CDR1 SGHTA, CDR2 FQGNSA.

This clone was counted between two and nine times. This chain uses TRBV19 with TRBJ2-2; TRBD1 is a possible D gene (6 bases). Germline CDR1 and CDR2: LNHDA and SQIVND (reference sequence). V lost 3 bases to trimming and J lost 6 bases, with 11 bases between them. The CDR3 length is 14 residues. The CDR3 loop reads CASSIRGMAGELFF. CDR3 nucleotides: TGTGCCAGTAGTATCAGGGGAATGGCCGGGGAGCTGTTTTTT.

In its sample, this clone was seen a few times. J is TRBJ1-1 and V is TRBV5-1; no definite D call. V was pared by 3 bases and J by 3 bases, with 6 bases between. The CDR3 has 12 amino acids. CDR1 SGHRS and CDR2 YFSETQ come from the germline V gene. The DNA of the CDR3 is TGCGCCAGCAGCTCCGGTCACACTGAAGCTTTCTTT. Residues: CASSSGHTEAFF.

The chain couples TRBV4-1 to TRBJ1-3; D not resolved. Germline V gene data show CDR1 as MGHRA and CDR2 as YSYEKL. Trimming removed 0 bases from V and 8 bases from J, with 11 bases in between. The CDR3 has 14 residues. In DNA, the CDR3 is TGCGCCAGCAGCCAAGATTCCCACGGGGACACCATATATTTT. Protein sequence: CASSQDSHGDTIYF.

The V gene is TRBV5-1, the J gene TRBJ2-7; D gene unclear. The CDR3 sequence is 13 residues long. The ends were cut back, 4 bases at V and 4 bases at J, with 12 bases in the middle. The germline CDR1 and CDR2 sequences are SGHRS and YFSETQ. The CDR3 protein is CASSNRDTYEQYF. The CDR3 DNA reads as TGCGCCAGCAGCAACCGCGACACTTACGAGCAGTACTTC.

The chain is built from TRBV7-2 and TRBJ2-3, with TRBD2 identical over 12 bases. This CDR3 is 19 amino acids long. The germline V gene encodes CDR1 SGHTA and CDR2 FQGNSA. V lost 8 bases and J lost 1; bases outside the gene matches: 16. CDR3 region: CASSSPRASGRAGTDTQYF. In nucleotides, the CDR3 is TGTGCCAGCTCCTCGCCCCGGGCTAGCGGGAGGGCTGGCACAGATACGCAGTATTTT.

The V call is TRBV25-1, the J call TRBJ1-1; 7 bases are a match to TRBD1. Trimming cost V 11 bases and J 2 bases; bases outside gene matches: 5. This CDR3 contains 12 residues. The germline V gene encodes CDR1 MGHDK and CDR2 SYGVNS. CDR3 amino acids: CAVQGLNTEAFF. In DNA, the CDR3 is TGTGCCGTACAGGGGCTTAACACTGAAGCTTTCTTT.

A remark on this clone: Other DNA sequences within the sample encode an identical CDR3. The chain recombines TRBV27 with TRBJ2-7, with 8 bases lining up with TRBD2. The germline V gene has CDR1 MNHEY and CDR2 SMNVEV (reference sequence). With 3 bases clipped from V and 0 bases from J, the junction kept 1 base outside the gene matches. The CDR3 covers 14 residues. Here the CDR3 reads CASSLSGSSYEQYF. The CDR3 coding sequence is TGTGCCAGCAGTTTGAGCGGGAGCTCCTACGAGCAGTACTTC.

This clone was picked up one time. The rearrangement joins TRBV4-1 to TRBJ2-3, with 7 bases that match TRBD2. Germline V gene lookup returns CDR1 MGHRA and CDR2 YSYEKL. The CDR3 extends over 17 amino acids. Trimming at V came to 1 base and at J to 2 bases, leaving 9 bases not matched to a gene. CDR3 in amino acids: CASSQGWSGGDTDTQYF. In DNA form, the CDR3 reads TGCGCCAGCAGCCAAGGTTGGTCGGGGGGAGACACAGATACGCAGTATTTT.

This clone was seen at least ten times. CDR3 sequence reads: CASSEWQLDSPLHF. CDR3 bases: TGTGCCAGCAGTGAATGGCAGCTAGATTCACCCCTCCACTTT. This chain connects TRBV25-1 to TRBJ1-6, with D unresolved. Between the trimmed V and J ends, which lost 1 base and 8 bases, there was a span of 9 bases. The CDR3 contains 14 residues. The germline V gene has CDR1 MGHDK and CDR2 SYGVNS.

This clone was observed a single time. The chain employs TRBV28 and TRBJ1-3; D is perhaps TRBD1 (5 bases). Trimming removed 10 bases at V and 0 bases at J, with 13 bases between. The V gene's germline CDR1 is MDHEN and CDR2 SYDVKM. This CDR3 spans 14 amino acids. The CDR3 is CATAGRYSGNTIYF. CDR3 DNA: TGTGCCACCGCGGGACGGTACTCTGGAAACACCATATATTTT.

This clone was recorded only once. The chain couples TRBV27 to TRBJ1-5; the match to TRBD1 covers 9 bases. From germline, CDR1 is MNHEY and CDR2 SMNVEV (reference sequence). The CDR3 loop spans 16 amino acids. V shed 4 bases, J shed 1 base, and the junction held 5 bases outside the gene matches. This CDR3 is CASSSYRGLSNQPQHF. For the CDR3, the DNA is TGTGCCAGCAGTTCCTACAGGGGGCTAAGCAATCAGCCCCAGCATTTT.

This clone was detected once. The chain employs TRBV7-2 and TRBJ2-7; TRBD1 might be the D (5 bases). The germline gives CDR1 SGHTA, CDR2 FQGNSA. The CDR3 has 16 amino acids. Trimming pared 1 base from V and 2 bases from J, leaving 15 bases between. CDR3 residues: CASSLGGPGPTYEQYF. The CDR3 coding sequence is TGTGCCAGCAGCTTAGGTGGACCAGGGCCGACCTACGAGCAGTACTTC.

A single count supports this clone. The gene calls are TRBV9 and TRBJ2-1; TRBD2 matches at 11 bases. This CDR3 is built from 17 residues. Germline V CDR1 and CDR2: SGDLS, YYNGEE. The V gene end was trimmed by 4 bases and the J gene end by 0 bases; junction bases not matched to a gene: 6. The CDR3 DNA sequence: TGTGCCAGCAGCCAGAACCTAGCGGGAGGCTCCTACAATGAGCAGTTCTTC. This codes for CASSQNLAGGSYNEQFF. Full variable domain (remainder filled in from reference TRBV9 and TRBJ2-1): DSGVTQTPKHLITATGQRVTLRCSPRSGDLSVYWYQQSLDQGLQFLIQYYNGEERAKGNILERFSAQQFPDLHSELNLSSLELGDSALYFCASSQNLAGGSYNEQFFGPGTRLTVL.

V and J are TRBV3-1 (or the pseudogene TRBV3-2) and TRBJ2-7, with TRBD2 as a possible D gene (7 bases). V lost 0 bases and J 4 bases, leaving 13 bases between the germline ends. CDR1 is LGHDT and CDR2 is YNNKEL in the germline V gene (reference sequence). The CDR3 sequence is 15 residues long. CDR3 bases: TGTGCCAGCAGCCAAGAAACAGGGAGGGCGTACGAGCAGTACTTC. Protein product: CASSQETGRAYEQYF.